Below are 20 T cell receptor beta chains sequenced from a single sample in a study of T-cell memory formation after mild COVID-19. TCRdb re-derived calls from the 5' RACE reads in MiXCR, one entry per CDR3 protein. The sample records about 470,000 distinct CDR3 sequences, roughly 20% being singletons. Sequenced material: PBMCs or a T cell subset sorted from them (not recorded which). The origin of the receptors is an adult woman who had mild COVID-19 (a few samples of this study predate the infection). Cell type and time point are not known.

The chain links TRBV6-6 to TRBJ1-2; tentative D call: TRBD1 (5 bases). The CDR3 totals 15 residues. V was cut by 0 bases and J by 6 bases, with 14 bases left in between. Germline V gives CDR1 MNHNY, CDR2 SVGAGI (reference sequence). CDR3 loop: CASSYSTEGGNGYTF. The CDR3 DNA is TGTGCCAGCAGTTACTCGACAGAGGGAGGAAATGGCTACACCTTC.

The CDR3: CASSQSSPGRGETQYF. CDR3 nucleotide sequence: TGCGCCAGCAGTCAATCCTCGCCAGGGAGGGGAGAGACCCAGTACTTC. The J gene is TRBJ2-5, the V gene TRBV23-1; 7 nucleotides align to TRBD2. TRBV23-1 is marked as an open reading frame, function uncertain. V was clipped by 0 bases and J by 4 bases; unmatched bases: 8. The CDR3 sequence is 16 residues long.

The chain employs TRBV12-3 or TRBV12-4 and TRBJ1-2; 7 nucleotides line up with TRBD1. V was pared by 4 bases and J by 7 bases, with 6 bases of the junction left unmatched. This CDR3 contains 13 residues. The chain's CDR3 is CASSSMRTGGYTF. The CDR3 DNA reads as TGTGCCAGCAGTTCTATGCGGACAGGTGGCTACACCTTC.

This clonotype has just a few counts. The J gene is TRBJ2-5, the V gene TRBV4-1, with D perhaps assigned TRBD1 or TRBD2 (6 bases each). This CDR3 spans 16 amino acids. Per germline, CDR1 MGHRA and CDR2 YSYEKL. Deletions cut 4 bases from V and 5 bases from J, with 20 bases between. CDR3 DNA: TGCGCCAGCAGCCGAGAGATACGGGGGCCTCCGGAGACCCAGTACTTC. Protein product: CASSREIRGPPETQYF.

The rearrangement links TRBV15 to TRBJ2-3; D tentatively fits TRBD1 or TRBD2 (5 bases each). The germline CDR1 and CDR2 sequences are LNHNV and YYDKDF (reference sequence). The CDR3 contains 13 residues. Trimming left V 3 bases short and J 4 bases short, with 8 bases between. DNA of the CDR3: TGTGCCACCAGCAGCCGGGACGCAGATACGCAGTATTTT. Translated, it gives CATSSRDADTQYF.

This clonotype was observed a handful of times. The rearrangement joins TRBV12-3 or TRBV12-4 to TRBJ2-1; D could derive from TRBD1 or TRBD2 (6 bases each). The CDR3 has 15 residues. Trimming cost V 2 bases and J 4 bases, with 12 bases left between them. CDR3 loop: CASSLRRRGYNEQFF. The CDR3 DNA reads TGTGCCAGCAGTTTACGGCGGAGGGGGTACAATGAGCAGTTCTTC.

This clonotype was seen a few times. The V and J genes are TRBV9 and TRBJ2-7, with TRBD1 as a possible D gene (6 bases). The CDR3 length is 14 residues. In germline, CDR1 is SGDLS, CDR2 YYNGEE. The germline V and J ends were trimmed by 4 bases and 4 bases, with 15 bases remaining between them. The CDR3 nucleotides read TGTGCCAGCAGCCCCTGGAAGGACAGTTACGAGCAGTACTTC. Its translation is CASSPWKDSYEQYF. The full variable domain, completed using reference TRBV9 and TRBJ2-7, is DSGVTQTPKHLITATGQRVTLRCSPRSGDLSVYWYQQSLDQGLQFLIQYYNGEERAKGNILERFSAQQFPDLHSELNLSSLELGDSALYFCASSPWKDSYEQYFGPGTRLTVT.

This clonotype has at least ten counts. The rearrangement links TRBV2 to TRBJ2-3, with 10 bases fitting TRBD2. Germline V gene lookup returns CDR1 SNHLY and CDR2 FYNNEI. The junction had 8 bases not matched to a gene; V was cut back by 5 bases and J by 3 bases. The length of the CDR3 is 16 residues. The CDR3 here is CASSPGLAGVTDTQYF. The CDR3 DNA reads as TGTGCCAGCAGTCCGGGGCTAGCGGGAGTTACAGATACGCAGTATTTT. Full variable domain (remainder filled in from reference TRBV2 and TRBJ2-3): EPEVTQTPSHQVTQMGQEVILRCVPISNHLYFYWYRQILGQKVEFLVSFYNNEISEKSEIFDDQFSVERPDGSNFTLKIRSTKLEDSAMYFCASSPGLAGVTDTQYFGPGTRLTVL.

The sample holds a few counts of this clonotype. The chain uses TRBV19 and TRBJ1-5; D unresolved. Trimming left V 6 bases short and J 4 bases short, with 13 bases between. The germline V gene has CDR1 LNHDA and CDR2 SQIVND (reference sequence). The CDR3 has 14 residues. CDR3 nucleotide sequence: TGTGCCAGTAGGGGAGGGTTGGAGAATCAGCCCCAGCATTTT. It encodes CASRGGLENQPQHF.

The table lists this clonotype with a few counts. This chain links TRBV3-1 with TRBJ1-3; 8 bases align to TRBD1. The CDR3 consists of 14 residues. The V segment lost 1 base and the J segment 7 bases; nucleotides outside the gene matches: 3. Germline V gene lookup returns CDR1 LGHDT and CDR2 YNNKEL (reference sequence). CDR3 nucleotide sequence: TGTGCCAGCAGCCAAGCCTCAGGGGGCAACACCATATATTTT. Translation: CASSQASGGNTIYF.

This chain joins TRBV4-3 and TRBJ2-3, with 9 nucleotides matching TRBD1. This CDR3 spans 15 amino acids. The V segment lost 5 bases and the J segment 4 bases; nucleotides outside the gene matches: 7. Germline assignment: CDR1 LGHNA and CDR2 YSLEER. The CDR3 region is CASSSPGQGPDTQYF. CDR3 sequence (DNA): TGCGCCAGCAGCTCCCCGGGACAGGGTCCAGATACGCAGTATTTT.

The V call is TRBV24-1, the J call TRBJ2-3, with D possibly matching TRBD2 (7 bases). This CDR3 is built from 15 residues. Germline lookup yields CDR1 KGHDR and CDR2 SFDVKD. V shed 4 bases and J shed 4 bases, with 14 bases lying between them. CDR3 in DNA: TGTGCCACCAGTGACCGCGAAGGGGGGGCAGATACGCAGTATTTT. Protein sequence: CATSDREGGADTQYF.

This clonotype was seen a few times. The chain recombines TRBV20-1 with TRBJ2-2; no definite D call. CDR3 length: 15 amino acids. The V end was cut by 2 bases, the J end by 1 base, with 11 bases between. CDR1 is DFQATT and CDR2 is SNEGSKA in the germline V gene (reference sequence). Written as DNA, the CDR3 is TGCAGTGCTAGACCCCCGGCAGGGAACACCGGGGAGCTGTTTTTT. Translating it yields CSARPPAGNTGELFF.

The chain combines TRBV5-1 with TRBJ2-5; 7 bases fit TRBD2. V was pared by 2 bases and J by 2 bases, with 6 bases of the junction left unmatched. The CDR3 is made up of 15 amino acids. Germline V gene sequence: CDR1 SGHRS, CDR2 YFSETQ. The CDR3 bases are TGCGCCAGCAGCTTTAACGCGGGGGAACAAGAGACCCAGTACTTC. This codes for CASSFNAGEQETQYF.

Many counts were recorded for this clonotype. The V call is TRBV9, the J call TRBJ2-7; 10 nucleotides match TRBD1. The CDR3 is 14 residues long. V dropped 4 bases and J dropped 2; count of bases not matched to a gene: 3. The germline gives CDR1 SGDLS, CDR2 YYNGEE. The CDR3 DNA reads as TGTGCCAGCAGCATCGGGACAGGGGCCTACGAGCAGTACTTC. This encodes CASSIGTGAYEQYF.

The chain joins TRBV7-9 to TRBJ2-2; D is unresolved. Trimming shortened V by 5 bases and J by 3 bases, and 13 bases separated the two germline ends. Germline CDR1 SEHNR, CDR2 FQNEAQ (reference sequence). The CDR3 extends over 15 amino acids. The CDR3 coding sequence is TGTGCCAGCAGCCACCCCATTGCGCACACCGGGGAGCTGTTTTTT. This encodes CASSHPIAHTGELFF.

This chain connects TRBV13 to TRBJ1-1; D is possibly TRBD1 (5 bases). Germline V gives CDR1 PRHDT, CDR2 FYEKMQ (reference sequence). The V and J ends lost 5 bases and 0 bases respectively, with 10 bases between them. The CDR3 contains 14 residues. CDR3 in amino acids: CASSMRQLNTEAFF. CDR3 sequence (DNA): TGTGCCAGCAGCATGAGACAGCTGAACACTGAAGCTTTCTTT.

In this sample, this clonotype turned up a few times. The chain couples TRBV12-3 or TRBV12-4 to TRBJ1-2; D possibly corresponds to TRBD1 (5 bases). The CDR3 totals 11 residues. Trimming left V 5 bases short and J 12 bases short, with 13 bases between. The CDR3 sequence is CASSVGLHDTF. The CDR3 region has the DNA TGTGCCAGCAGTGTGGGACTCCATGACACCTTC.

The V call is TRBV5-1, the J call TRBJ2-2, with D perhaps matching TRBD1 (6 bases). This CDR3 region has 15 residues. Germline CDR1 reads SGHRS; CDR2 reads YFSETQ. The V end was cut by 9 bases, the J end by 7 bases, with 22 bases between. The CDR3 sequence: CATSPRQGSIGELFF. Here the CDR3 DNA reads TGCGCCACCTCTCCTCGCCAGGGGTCGATCGGGGAGCTGTTTTTT. Full variable domain (rest looked up from reference TRBV5-1 and TRBJ2-2): KAGVTQTPRYLIKTRGQQVTLSCSPISGHRSVSWYQQTPGQGLQFLFEYFSETQRNKGNFPGRFSGRQFSNSRSEMNVSTLELGDSALYLCATSPRQGSIGELFFGEGSRLTVL.

Note on this clonotype: An end of the junction differs from the germline gene, which may be a read error. The CDR3 is CATQGADNFGYTF. As DNA, the CDR3 is TGTGCCACCCAGGGAGCGGATAACTTTGGCTACACCTTC. The chain is built from TRBV6-6 and TRBJ1-2; a weak D match, TRBD1 (5 bases). The CDR3 runs to 13 residues. Per the germline V gene, CDR1 is MNHNY and CDR2 is SVGAGI (reference sequence).